The 8 T cell receptor beta chains below all came from one sample that was sequenced in a study of blood T cell repertoires in COVID-19. Clones were read by immunoSEQ multiplex PCR, and TCRdb kept only the in-frame ones, dropping some. Among approximately 87,000 clones listed, more than 80% were seen once. The specimen sequenced was peripheral blood. These receptors originate from a woman older than 75 with acute or convalescent COVID-19.

The chain has TRBV6-4 and TRBJ2-1, with 12 bases lining up with TRBD2. CDR3 length: 15 amino acids. Trimming took 6 bases from V and 5 from J; bases not matched to a gene: 5. Germline V gene data show CDR1 as MRHNA and CDR2 as SNTAGT. The CDR3 loop is CASSPGLAGNNEQFF. The CDR3 bases are TGTGCCAGCAGCCCGGGACTAGCGGGCAACAATGAGCAGTTCTTC.

The rearrangement uses TRBV23-1 and TRBJ1-1, with D unresolved. TRBV23-1 is designated an ORF whose function remains uncertain. The CDR3 is 14 residues long. The V end lost 0 bases, the J end lost 9 bases, and 14 bases lay between the germline ends. The CDR3 bases are TGCGCCAGCAGTCAATCGATATTTCGGCGGAAAGCTTTCTTT. Translation gives CASSQSIFRRKAFF.

V is TRBV5-1 and J is TRBJ1-1, with D unclear. Trimming took off 4 bases at V and 2 bases at J, with 9 bases between the two ends. The germline V gene encodes CDR1 SGHRS and CDR2 YFSETQ. The CDR3 runs 13 residues. DNA of the CDR3: TGCGCCAGCAGCCCGTTCTCCAACACTGAAGCTTTCTTT. Translated, it gives CASSPFSNTEAFF.

The J gene is TRBJ1-3, the V gene TRBV30, with 7 bases aligning to TRBD1. Germline V gives CDR1 GTSNPN, CDR2 SVGIG (reference sequence). With V trimmed by 3 bases and J by 3 bases, 5 bases remained unmatched. The CDR3 contains 14 residues. CDR3 sequence (DNA): TGTGCCTGGAGCCGACAGGGACGTGGAAACACCATATATTTT. It encodes CAWSRQGRGNTIYF. The full variable domain, rest sourced from reference TRBV30 and TRBJ1-3, is SQTIHQWPATLVQPVGSPLSLECTVEGTSNPNLYWYRQAAGRGLQLLFYSVGIGQISSEVPQNLSASRPQDRQFILSSKKLLLSDSGFYLCAWSRQGRGNTIYFGEGSWLTVV.

This clone was found a few times. For the CDR3, the DNA is TGTGCCAGCAGCTTCAGGGGCTCTGGGGCCAACGTCCTGACTTTC. The encoded protein is CASSFRGSGANVLTF. The gene calls are TRBV7-8 and TRBJ2-6, with a possible D match to TRBD1 (6 bases). The germline V gene encodes CDR1 SGHVS and CDR2 FQNEAQ. This CDR3 comprises 15 residues. V was trimmed by 3 bases and J by 0 bases, leaving 6 bases between them.

This clone was seen repeatedly, ten times or more. This sequence joins TRBV19 and TRBJ1-2; 7 bases fit TRBD1. CDR1 and CDR2 from the germline V gene are LNHDA and SQIVND (reference sequence). Losses at the gene ends were 5 bases for V and 5 bases for J; bases not matched to a gene: 5. The CDR3 consists of 13 residues. In DNA, the CDR3 is TGTGCCAGTAGTGGACAGGCGGGATATGGCTACACCTTC. Protein product: CASSGQAGYGYTF.

The chain combines TRBV6-4 with TRBJ2-3; TRBD1 agrees at 10 bases. Germline-derived CDR1 and CDR2 are MRHNA and SNTAGT. Trimming cost V 5 bases and J 0 bases; bases outside gene matches: 2. The CDR3 sequence is 15 residues long. Written as DNA, the CDR3 is TGTGCCAGCAGTCAGGACAGGGGGAGCACAGATACGCAGTATTTT. Its translation: CASSQDRGSTDTQYF.

This chain joins TRBV5-6 and TRBJ2-7, with no clear D. Germline values: CDR1 SGHDT, CDR2 YYEEEE. The CDR3 length is 12 residues. V shed 4 bases and J shed 4 bases, with 9 bases lying between them. The chain's CDR3 is CASSSEPYEQYF. Here the CDR3 DNA reads TGTGCCAGCAGCAGCGAGCCATACGAGCAGTACTTC.